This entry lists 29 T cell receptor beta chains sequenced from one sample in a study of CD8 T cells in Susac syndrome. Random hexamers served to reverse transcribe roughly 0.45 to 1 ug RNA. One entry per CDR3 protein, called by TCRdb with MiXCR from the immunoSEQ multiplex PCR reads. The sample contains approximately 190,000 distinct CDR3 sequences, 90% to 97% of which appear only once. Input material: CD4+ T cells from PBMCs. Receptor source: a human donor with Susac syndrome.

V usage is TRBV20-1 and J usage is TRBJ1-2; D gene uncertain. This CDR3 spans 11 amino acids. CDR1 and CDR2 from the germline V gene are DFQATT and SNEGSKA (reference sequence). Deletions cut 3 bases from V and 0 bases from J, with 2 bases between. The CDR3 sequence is CSASTNYGYTF. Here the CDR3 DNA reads TGCAGTGCTAGTACTAACTATGGCTACACCTTC.

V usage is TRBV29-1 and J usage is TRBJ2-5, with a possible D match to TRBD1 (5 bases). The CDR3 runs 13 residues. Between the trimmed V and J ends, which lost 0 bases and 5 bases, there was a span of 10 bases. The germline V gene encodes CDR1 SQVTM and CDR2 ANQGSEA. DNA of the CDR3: TGCAGCGTTGAAGATCAGGGTCCGGAGACCCAGTACTTC. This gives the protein CSVEDQGPETQYF.

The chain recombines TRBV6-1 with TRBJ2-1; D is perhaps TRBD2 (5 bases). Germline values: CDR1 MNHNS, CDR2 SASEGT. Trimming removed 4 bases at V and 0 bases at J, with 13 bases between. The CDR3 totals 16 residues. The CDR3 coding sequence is TGTGCCAGCAGTGGCTTCCGGGGAAGCTCCTACAATGAGCAGTTCTTC. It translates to CASSGFRGSSYNEQFF.

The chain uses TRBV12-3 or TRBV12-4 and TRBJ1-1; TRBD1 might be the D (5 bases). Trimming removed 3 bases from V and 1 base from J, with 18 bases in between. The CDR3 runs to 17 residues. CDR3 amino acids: CASSFWGLIGKNTEAFF. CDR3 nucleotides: TGTGCCAGCAGTTTTTGGGGACTAATAGGGAAGAACACTGAAGCTTTCTTT.

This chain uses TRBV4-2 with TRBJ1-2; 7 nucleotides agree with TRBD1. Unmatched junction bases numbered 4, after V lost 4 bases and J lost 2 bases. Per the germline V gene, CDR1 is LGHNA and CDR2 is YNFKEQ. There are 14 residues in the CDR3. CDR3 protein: CASSPGQVNYGYTF. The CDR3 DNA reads TGTGCCAGCAGCCCCGGACAGGTCAACTATGGCTACACCTTC.

In DNA, the CDR3 is TGTGCCAGCACGGAGCGGGGGGATTCCCAAGAGACCCAGTACTTC. Protein: CASTERGDSQETQYF. This chain joins TRBV16 and TRBJ2-5; 9 nucleotides line up with TRBD2. The CDR3 sequence is 15 residues long. Germline V CDR1 and CDR2: KGHSY, FQNENV. V lost 7 bases, J lost 1 base, and 7 bases stayed unmatched.

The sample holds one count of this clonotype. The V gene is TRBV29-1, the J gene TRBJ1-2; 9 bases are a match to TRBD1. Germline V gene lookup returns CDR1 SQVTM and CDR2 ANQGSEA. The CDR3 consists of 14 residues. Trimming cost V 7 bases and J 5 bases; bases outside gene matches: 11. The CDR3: CSADSEDRGYGYTF. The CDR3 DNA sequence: TGCAGCGCTGACTCTGAGGACAGGGGTTATGGCTACACCTTC.

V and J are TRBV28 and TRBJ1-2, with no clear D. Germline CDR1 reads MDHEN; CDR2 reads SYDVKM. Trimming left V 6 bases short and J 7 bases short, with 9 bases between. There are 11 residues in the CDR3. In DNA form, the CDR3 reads TGTGCCAGCAGGGATCCCGGTGGCTACACCTTC. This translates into CASRDPGGYTF.

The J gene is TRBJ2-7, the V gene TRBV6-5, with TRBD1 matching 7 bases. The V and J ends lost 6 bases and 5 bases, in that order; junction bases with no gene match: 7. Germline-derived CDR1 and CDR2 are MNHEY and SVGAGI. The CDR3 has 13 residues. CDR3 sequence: CASSQQGFNEQYF. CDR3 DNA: TGTGCCAGCAGCCAACAGGGGTTTAACGAGCAGTACTTC.

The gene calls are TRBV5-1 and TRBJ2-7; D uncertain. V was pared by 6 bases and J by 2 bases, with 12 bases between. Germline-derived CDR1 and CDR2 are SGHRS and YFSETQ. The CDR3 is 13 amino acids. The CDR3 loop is CASTGSFPYEQYF. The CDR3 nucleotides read TGCGCCAGCACGGGCTCCTTCCCCTACGAGCAGTACTTC. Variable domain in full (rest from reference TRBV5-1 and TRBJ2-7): KAGVTQTPRYLIKTRGQQVTLSCSPISGHRSVSWYQQTPGQGLQFLFEYFSETQRNKGNFPGRFSGRQFSNSRSEMNVSTLELGDSALYLCASTGSFPYEQYFGPGTRLTVT.

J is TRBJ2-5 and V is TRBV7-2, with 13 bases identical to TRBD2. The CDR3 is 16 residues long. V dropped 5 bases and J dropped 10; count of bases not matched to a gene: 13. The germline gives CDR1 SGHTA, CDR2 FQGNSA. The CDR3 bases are TGTGCCAGCAGCCCGGGACTAGCGGGGTCACCAGGGGGCCAGTACTTC. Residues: CASSPGLAGSPGGQYF.

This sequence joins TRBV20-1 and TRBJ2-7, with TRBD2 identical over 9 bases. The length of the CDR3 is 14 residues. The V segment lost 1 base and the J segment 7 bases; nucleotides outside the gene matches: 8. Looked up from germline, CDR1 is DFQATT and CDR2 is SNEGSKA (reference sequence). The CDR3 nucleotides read TGCAGTGCTAGAGCGAATGCGGGGGGGAAAGAGCAGTACTTC. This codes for CSARANAGGKEQYF.

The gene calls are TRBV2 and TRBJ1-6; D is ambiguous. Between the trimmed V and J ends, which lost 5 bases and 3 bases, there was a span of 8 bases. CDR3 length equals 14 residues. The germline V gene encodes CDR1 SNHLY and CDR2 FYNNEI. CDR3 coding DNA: TGTGCCAGCAGTAACCTAGTCTATAATTCACCCCTCCACTTT. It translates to CASSNLVYNSPLHF.

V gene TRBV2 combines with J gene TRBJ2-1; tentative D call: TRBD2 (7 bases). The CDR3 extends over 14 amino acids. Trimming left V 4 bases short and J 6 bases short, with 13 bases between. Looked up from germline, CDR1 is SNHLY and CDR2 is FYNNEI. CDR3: CASSAGGPVNEQFF. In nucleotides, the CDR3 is TGTGCCAGCAGTGCGGGGGGCCCGGTCAATGAGCAGTTCTTC.

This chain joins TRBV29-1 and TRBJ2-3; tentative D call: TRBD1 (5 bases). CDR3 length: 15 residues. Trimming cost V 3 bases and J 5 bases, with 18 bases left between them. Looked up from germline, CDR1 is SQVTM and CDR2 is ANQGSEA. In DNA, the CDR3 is TGCAGCGTTGAGTCGGGCGCAGGGCCTCAAGATACGCAGTATTTT. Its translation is CSVESGAGPQDTQYF.

The CDR3 DNA is TGTGCCAGCAGCGTCTCGGAGCGGATTAACAATGAGCAGTTCTTC. Protein product: CASSVSERINNEQFF. The chain uses TRBV9 and TRBJ2-1; D might be TRBD2 (5 bases). The V and J ends lost 2 bases and 5 bases respectively, with 14 bases between them. CDR1 and CDR2 from the germline V gene are SGDLS and YYNGEE. CDR3 length: 15 residues.

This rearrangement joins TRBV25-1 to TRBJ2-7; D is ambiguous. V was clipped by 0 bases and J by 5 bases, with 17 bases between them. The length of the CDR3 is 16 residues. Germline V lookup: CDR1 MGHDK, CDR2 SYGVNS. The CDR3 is CASSEYNVDPTHEQYF. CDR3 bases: TGTGCCAGCAGTGAATATAACGTCGACCCCACCCACGAGCAGTACTTC.

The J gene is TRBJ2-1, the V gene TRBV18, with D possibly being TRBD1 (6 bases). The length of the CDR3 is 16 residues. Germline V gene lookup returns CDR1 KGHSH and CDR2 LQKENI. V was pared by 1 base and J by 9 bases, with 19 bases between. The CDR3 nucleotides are TGTGCCAGCTCACCACGGCAACAGGGAGAGGGTGGTGAGCAGTTCTTC. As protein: CASSPRQQGEGGEQFF.

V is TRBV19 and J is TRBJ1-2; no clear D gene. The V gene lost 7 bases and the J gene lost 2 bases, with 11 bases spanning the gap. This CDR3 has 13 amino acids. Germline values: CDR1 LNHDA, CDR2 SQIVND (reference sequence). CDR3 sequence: CASKGGENYGYTF. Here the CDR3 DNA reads TGTGCCAGTAAGGGTGGGGAGAACTATGGCTACACCTTC.

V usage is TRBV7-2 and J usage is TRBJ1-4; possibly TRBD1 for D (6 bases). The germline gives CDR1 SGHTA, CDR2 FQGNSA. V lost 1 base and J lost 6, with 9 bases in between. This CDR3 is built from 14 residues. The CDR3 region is CASSLEGVYEKLFF. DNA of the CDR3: TGTGCCAGCAGCTTAGAGGGGGTATATGAAAAACTGTTTTTT.

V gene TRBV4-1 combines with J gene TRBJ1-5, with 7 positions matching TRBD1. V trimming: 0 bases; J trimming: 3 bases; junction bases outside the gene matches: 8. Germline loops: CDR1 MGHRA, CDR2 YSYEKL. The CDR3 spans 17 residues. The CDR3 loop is CASSQDTGTAINQPQHF. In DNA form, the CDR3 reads TGCGCCAGCAGCCAAGATACGGGGACAGCCATCAATCAGCCCCAGCATTTT.

CDR3 residues: CASSVFGGQGQNNSPLHF. CDR3 in DNA: TGTGCCAGCAGCGTATTTGGGGGGCAGGGGCAAAATAATTCACCCCTCCACTTT. The rearrangement uses TRBV9 and TRBJ1-6; D perhaps matches TRBD1 (6 bases). The CDR3 covers 18 residues. V lost 1 base and J lost 5, with 19 bases in between. Germline lookup yields CDR1 SGDLS and CDR2 YYNGEE.

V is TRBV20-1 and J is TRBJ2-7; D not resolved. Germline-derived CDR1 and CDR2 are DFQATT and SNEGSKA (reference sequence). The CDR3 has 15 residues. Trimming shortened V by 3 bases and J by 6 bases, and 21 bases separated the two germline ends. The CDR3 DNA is TGCAGTGCTAGTAACTCGGACCTCGGTCGGGTCGAGCAGTACTTC. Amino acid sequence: CSASNSDLGRVEQYF.

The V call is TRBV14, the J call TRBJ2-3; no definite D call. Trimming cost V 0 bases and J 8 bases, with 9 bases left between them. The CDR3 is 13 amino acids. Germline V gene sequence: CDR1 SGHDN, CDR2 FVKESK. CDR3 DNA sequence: TGTGCCAGCAGCCAAGATTCCCGTGCTACGCAGTATTTT. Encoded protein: CASSQDSRATQYF. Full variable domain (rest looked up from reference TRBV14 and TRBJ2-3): EAGVTQFPSHSVIEKGQTVTLRCDPISGHDNLYWYRRVMGKEIKFLLHFVKESKQDESGMPNNRFLAERTGGTYSTLKVQPAELEDSGVYFCASSQDSRATQYFGPGTRLTVL.

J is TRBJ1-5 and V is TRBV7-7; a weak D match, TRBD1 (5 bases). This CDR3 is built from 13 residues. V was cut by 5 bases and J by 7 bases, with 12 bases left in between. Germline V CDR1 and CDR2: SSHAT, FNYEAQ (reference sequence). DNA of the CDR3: TGTGCCAGCAGCATCGTGGGGGGGCAGCCCCAGCATTTT. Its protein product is CASSIVGGQPQHF. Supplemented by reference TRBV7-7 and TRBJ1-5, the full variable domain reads GAGVSQSPRYKVTKRGQDVTLRCDPISSHATLYWYQQALGQGPEFLTYFNYEAQPDKSGLPSDRFSAERPEGSISTLTIQRTEQRDSAMYRCASSIVGGQPQHFGDGTRLSIL.

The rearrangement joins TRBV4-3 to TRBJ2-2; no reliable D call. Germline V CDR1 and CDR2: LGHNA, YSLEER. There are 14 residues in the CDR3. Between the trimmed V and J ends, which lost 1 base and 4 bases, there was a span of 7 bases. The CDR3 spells CASSQVVGTGELFF. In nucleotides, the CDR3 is TGCGCCAGCAGCCAAGTAGTCGGCACCGGGGAGCTGTTTTTT.

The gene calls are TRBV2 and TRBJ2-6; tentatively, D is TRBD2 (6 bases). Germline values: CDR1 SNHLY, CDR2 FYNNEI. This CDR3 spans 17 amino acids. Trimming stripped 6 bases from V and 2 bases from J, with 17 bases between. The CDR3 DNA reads TGTGCCAGCAGCCCGCGGGAACTCAGAGCTGGGGCCAACGTCCTGACTTTC. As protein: CASSPRELRAGANVLTF.

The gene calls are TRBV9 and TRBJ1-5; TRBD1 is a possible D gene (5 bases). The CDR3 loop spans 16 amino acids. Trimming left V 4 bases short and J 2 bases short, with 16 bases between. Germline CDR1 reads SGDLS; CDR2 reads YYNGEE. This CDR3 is CASSPPGAEGNQPQHF. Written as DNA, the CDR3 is TGTGCCAGCAGCCCCCCTGGGGCGGAGGGCAATCAGCCCCAGCATTTT.

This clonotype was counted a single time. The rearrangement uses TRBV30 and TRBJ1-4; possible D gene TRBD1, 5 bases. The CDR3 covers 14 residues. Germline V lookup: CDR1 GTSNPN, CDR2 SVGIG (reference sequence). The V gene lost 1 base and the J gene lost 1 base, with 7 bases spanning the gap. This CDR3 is CAWSDGGTNEKLFF. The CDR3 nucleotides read TGTGCCTGGAGTGATGGGGGAACTAATGAAAAACTGTTTTTT.